The next 14 T cell receptor beta chains were all read from a single sample in a study of T cell responses to AZD1222 COVID-19 vaccine. Repertoires were generated with immunoSEQ multiplex PCR, while TCRdb's copy carries only in-frame clones and drops some. The repertoire includes approximately 140,000 clones, around 90% of them detected once, and over 2.5% sits in the top ten. The starting material was peripheral blood, obtained on day 0 of AZD1222 vaccination. All receptors come from an adult in good health.

In its sample, this clone was seen once. The chain couples TRBV27 to TRBJ2-1; perhaps TRBD2 as D (6 bases). V was cut by 8 bases and J by 2 bases, with 16 bases left in between. The CDR3 covers 15 residues. Per the germline V gene, CDR1 is MNHEY and CDR2 is SMNVEV (reference sequence). CDR3 loop: CASAGNGGAYNEQFF. For the CDR3, the DNA is TGTGCCAGCGCCGGGAACGGGGGAGCCTACAATGAGCAGTTCTTC.

The chain carries TRBV12-3 or TRBV12-4 and TRBJ1-1; tentative D call: TRBD1 (5 bases). Trimming took off 3 bases at V and 1 base at J, with 6 bases between the two ends. This CDR3 has 13 residues. The chain's CDR3 is CASSLRGNTEAFF. DNA for the CDR3: TGTGCCAGCAGTTTGAGGGGGAACACTGAAGCTTTCTTT.

This clone was recorded a few times. The rearrangement links TRBV2 to TRBJ1-5; D remains unclear. In germline, CDR1 is SNHLY, CDR2 FYNNEI. V shed 3 bases and J shed 3 bases, with 9 bases lying between them. The CDR3 is 14 residues long. The chain's CDR3 is CASSDGSLNQPQHF. The CDR3 nucleotides are TGTGCCAGCAGTGACGGCAGCCTCAATCAGCCCCAGCATTTT. The full variable domain, in which reference TRBV2 and TRBJ1-5 provide the parts outside the CDR3, is EPEVTQTPSHQVTQMGQEVILRCVPISNHLYFYWYRQILGQKVEFLVSFYNNEISEKSEIFDDQFSVERPDGSNFTLKIRSTKLEDSAMYFCASSDGSLNQPQHFGDGTRLSIL.

The V call is TRBV5-8, the J call TRBJ2-7; 7 bases agree with TRBD2. The germline CDR1 and CDR2 sequences are SGHTS and YDEGEE. V shed 2 bases and J 6 bases; nucleotides not matched to a gene: 5. This CDR3 region has 13 residues. The chain's CDR3 is CASSLAGRREQYF. CDR3 nucleotides: TGTGCCAGCAGCTTAGCGGGAAGGCGCGAGCAGTACTTC. Supplemented by reference TRBV5-8 and TRBJ2-7, the full variable domain reads EAGVTQSPTHLIKTRGQQATLRCSPISGHTSVYWYQQALGLGLQFLLWYDEGEERNRGNFPPRFSGRQFPNYSSELNVNALELEDSALYLCASSLAGRREQYFGPGTRLTVT.

The V call is TRBV24-1, the J call TRBJ2-3; TRBD1 agrees at 8 bases. V lost 1 base to trimming and J lost 2 bases; unmatched junction nucleotides: 7. This CDR3 is 17 amino acids long. The germline CDR1 and CDR2 sequences are KGHDR and SFDVKD. The CDR3 region has the DNA TGTGCCACCAGTGATTTAGGACAGGGCGGTCACACAGATACGCAGTATTTT. Translated, it gives CATSDLGQGGHTDTQYF.

This clone was detected once. The chain combines TRBV7-9 with TRBJ1-2; 10 nucleotides align to TRBD1. The CDR3 has 16 residues. V lost 5 bases and J lost 9; bases outside the gene matches: 15. The germline gives CDR1 SEHNR, CDR2 FQNEAQ (reference sequence). In DNA, the CDR3 is TGTGCCAGCAGCGGGACAGGGGTCCCCGCGGATCTTCGCTACACCTTC. Encoded protein: CASSGTGVPADLRYTF. Based on the CDR3 plus reference TRBV7-9 and TRBJ1-2, the full variable domain is DTGVSQNPRHKITKRGQNVTFRCDPISEHNRLYWYRQTLGQGPEFLTYFQNEAQLEKSRLLSDRFSAERPKGSFSTLEIQRTEQGDSAMYLCASSGTGVPADLRYTFGSGTRLTVV.

V is TRBV7-2 and J is TRBJ2-7, with TRBD2 matching 12 bases. CDR3 length: 15 residues. The germline V gene has CDR1 SGHTA and CDR2 FQGNSA. Trimming cost V 4 bases and J 5 bases; bases outside gene matches: 6. The CDR3 spells CASSSTSGRIDEQYF. Here the CDR3 DNA reads TGTGCCAGCAGCTCCACTAGCGGGAGGATCGACGAGCAGTACTTC.

V gene TRBV7-3 combines with J gene TRBJ2-1; D call uncertain. CDR1 is SGHTA, CDR2 FQGTGA, per germline. The germline V and J ends were trimmed by 2 bases and 0 bases, with 5 bases remaining between them. The CDR3 runs 14 residues. This chain's CDR3 is CASSLLGSYNEQFF. In DNA, the CDR3 is TGTGCCAGCAGCTTATTGGGCTCCTACAATGAGCAGTTCTTC.

The chain has TRBV5-4 and TRBJ1-1; the D is unclear. V lost 0 bases and J 1 base, leaving 16 bases between the germline ends. Germline values: CDR1 SGHNT, CDR2 YYREEE (reference sequence). This CDR3 contains 17 residues. The CDR3 DNA reads as TGTGCCAGCAGCTTGGGAAGGTTGGAATTAGAGAACACTGAAGCTTTCTTT. This codes for CASSLGRLELENTEAFF. Using reference TRBV5-4 and TRBJ1-1 for the parts outside the CDR3, the full variable domain is ETGVTQSPTHLIKTRGQQVTLRCSSQSGHNTVSWYQQALGQGPQFIFQYYREEENGRGNFPPRFSGLQFPNYSSELNVNALELDDSALYLCASSLGRLELENTEAFFGQGTRLTVV.

Here the CDR3 reads CASSPGSMGGNTEAFF. The DNA of the CDR3 is TGTGCCAGCTCACCGGGATCAATGGGGGGGAACACTGAAGCTTTCTTT. V is TRBV18 and J is TRBJ1-1; maybe TRBD1 (5 bases). The CDR3 contains 16 residues. Germline CDR1 and CDR2: KGHSH and LQKENI. V lost 3 bases to trimming and J lost 1 base, with 15 bases between them.

The CDR3 DNA reads as TGTGCCAGCAGCTCATCGGGAGAGTCGGGGAACACTGAAGCTTTCTTT. Protein product: CASSSSGESGNTEAFF. The genes are TRBV7-3 and TRBJ1-1; no firm D call. Trimming took 4 bases from V and 1 from J, leaving 16 bases between them. This CDR3 contains 16 residues. Germline V gives CDR1 SGHTA, CDR2 FQGTGA. Variable domain in full (rest from reference TRBV7-3 and TRBJ1-1): GAGVSQTPSNKVTEKGKYVELRCDPISGHTALYWYRQSLGQGPEFLIYFQGTGAADDSGLPNDRFFAVRPEGSVSTLKIQRTERGDSAVYLCASSSSGESGNTEAFFGQGTRLTVV.

This chain's CDR3 is CASSKPGLVYNEQFF. The CDR3 nucleotides read TGCGCCAGTAGCAAACCGGGACTAGTGTACAATGAGCAGTTCTTC. The chain carries TRBV4-1 and TRBJ2-1, with 8 bases matching TRBD2. Germline values: CDR1 MGHRA, CDR2 YSYEKL. Unmatched junction bases numbered 11, after V lost 9 bases and J lost 4 bases. This CDR3 is 15 amino acids long.

This clone has a single count. The V and J genes are TRBV4-1 and TRBJ2-1; D not certain. The V gene's germline CDR1 is MGHRA and CDR2 YSYEKL. Trimming pared 5 bases from V and 1 base from J, leaving 12 bases between. This CDR3 contains 15 residues. The CDR3 loop reads CASSNLVRSYNEQFF. In nucleotides, the CDR3 is TGCGCCAGCAGCAATCTAGTGAGGTCCTACAATGAGCAGTTCTTC.

The V gene is TRBV19, the J gene TRBJ2-1, with TRBD2 as a possible D gene (6 bases). Germline loops: CDR1 LNHDA, CDR2 SQIVND (reference sequence). V was shortened by 11 bases and J by 2 bases, with 16 bases between the two germline ends. The CDR3 covers 14 residues. CDR3 nucleotide sequence: TGTGCCTCAAAATGGGACTTTACCTACAATGAGCAGTTCTTC. It codes for CASKWDFTYNEQFF.